A selection of T cell receptor beta chains follows, all from one sample in a study of early T cells in non-severe SARS-CoV-2 infection. Each CDR3 protein gets one entry after TCRdb re-called the 5' RACE reads with MiXCR. The data contain roughly 93,000 distinct CDR3 sequences, around 15% of them singletons. The sequenced sample consisted of whole blood. These receptors were collected from an adult who was a healthcare worker with PCR-confirmed SARS-CoV-2 infection or an uninfected control (not recorded which). Both conserved end residues are part of each CDR3. D genes are given only for firm matches. Where a row states a size, it is once, few, many or the class of an expanded clone; other rows omit it.

TRBV7-6,-,few,TRBJ2-1,TGTGCCAGCAGCTTAGGGGGGAGGGAGCAGTTCTTC,CASSLGGREQFF
TRBV20-1,-,many,TRBJ1-1,TGCAGTGCTAACGGACAGAACACTGAAGCTTTCTTT,CSANGQNTEAFF
TRBV5-6,-,-,TRBJ2-2,TGTGCCAGCAGCTTGGCGGAACAGGAGAACACCGGGGAGCTGTTTTTT,CASSLAEQENTGELFF
TRBV29-1,-,-,TRBJ2-1,TGCAGCGTCCACCCGGGGCCCCGCGCCAATGAGCAGTTCTTC,CSVHPGPRANEQFF
TRBV19,TRBD2,many,TRBJ2-1,TGTGCCAGTAGTAAATTAGCGGGGGTAAACAATGAGCAGTTCTTC,CASSKLAGVNNEQFF
TRBV27,-,few,TRBJ1-4,TGTGCCAGCGCCCTACAGACTAATGAAAAACTGTTTTTT,CASALQTNEKLFF
TRBV20-1,-,few,TRBJ2-1,TGCAGTGCTAGAGCCTCGGCACATCTCAATGAGCAGTTCTTC,CSARASAHLNEQFF
TRBV19,-,few,TRBJ2-4,TGTGCCAGTAGTATTGGACTTAGTAGGGATCAGTACTTC,CASSIGLSRDQYF
TRBV27,TRBD1,few,TRBJ1-2,TGTGCCAGCAGTTTCGATTCGACAGGGGCGCAGGGTGGCTACACCTTC,CASSFDSTGAQGGYTF
TRBV7-2,-,-,TRBJ2-3,TGTGCCAGCAGCTTGGTGAGTGGGGCAGATACGCAGTATTTT,CASSLVSGADTQYF
TRBV9,-,-,TRBJ2-1,TGTGCCAGCAGCGTATCTGGTTTGGGTGATGAGCAGTTCTTC,CASSVSGLGDEQFF
TRBV2,-,few,TRBJ1-1,TGTGCCAGCAGTCCCTATGGCATGAACACTGAAGCTTTCTTT,CASSPYGMNTEAFF
TRBV3-1,-,-,TRBJ1-6,TGTGCCAGCAGCCAAGAACGAGCCTCACCCCTCCACTTT,CASSQERASPLHF
TRBV18,-,many,TRBJ1-1,TGTGCCAGCTCACCAGGGCAGAACACTGAAGCTTTCTTT,CASSPGQNTEAFF
TRBV11-1,-,many,TRBJ2-1,TGTGCCAGCAGCTTAATGAACCGAAGCCCAAAAGGTAATGAGCAGTTCTTC,CASSLMNRSPKGNEQFF
TRBV5-1,-,many,TRBJ2-5,TGCGCCAGCAGCGGCGGGACCGTGTACCAAGAGACCCAGTACTTC,CASSGGTVYQETQYF
TRBV5-5,-,few,TRBJ2-2,TGTGCCAGAACCGGGGAGCTGTTTTTT,CARTGELFF
TRBV7-8,TRBD2,-,TRBJ2-5,TGTGCCAGCATTACCCGGTCCATCTTAGCGGGGGGAATCCAAGAGACCCAGTACTTC,CASITRSILAGGIQETQYF
TRBV29-1,-,-,TRBJ2-6,TGCAGCGGAGACAACGTCCTGACTTTC,CSGDNVLTF
TRBV7-2,TRBD1,few,TRBJ2-4,TGTGCCAGCAGCTTAGGTTGGGACAGCCTAGCCAAAAACATTCAGTACTTC,CASSLGWDSLAKNIQYF
TRBV6-1,-,few,TRBJ1-6,TGTGCCAGCAGTGAAACGGGGCCACCCCTCCACTTT,CASSETGPPLHF
TRBV7-9,TRBD2,few,TRBJ2-1,TGTGCCAGCAGCTCCAGCGGGGGGGCCGGCCATGAGCAGTTCTTC,CASSSSGGAGHEQFF